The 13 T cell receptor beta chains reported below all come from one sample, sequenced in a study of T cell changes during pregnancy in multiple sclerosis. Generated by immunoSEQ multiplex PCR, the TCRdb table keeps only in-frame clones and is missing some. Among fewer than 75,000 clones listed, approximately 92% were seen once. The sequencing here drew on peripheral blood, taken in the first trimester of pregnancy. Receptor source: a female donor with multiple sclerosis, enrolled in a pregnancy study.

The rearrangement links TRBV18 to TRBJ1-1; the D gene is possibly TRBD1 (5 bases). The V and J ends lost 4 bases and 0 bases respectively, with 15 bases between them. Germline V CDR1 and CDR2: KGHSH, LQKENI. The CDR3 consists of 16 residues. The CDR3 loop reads CASSQGAAAVNTEAFF. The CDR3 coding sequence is TGTGCCAGCTCACAAGGGGCAGCCGCTGTGAACACTGAAGCTTTCTTT. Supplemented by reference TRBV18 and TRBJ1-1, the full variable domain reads NAGVMQNPRHLVRRRGQEARLRCSPMKGHSHVYWYRQLPEEGLKFMVYLQKENIIDESGMPKERFSAEFPKEGPSILRIQQVVRGDSAAYFCASSQGAAAVNTEAFFGQGTRLTVV.

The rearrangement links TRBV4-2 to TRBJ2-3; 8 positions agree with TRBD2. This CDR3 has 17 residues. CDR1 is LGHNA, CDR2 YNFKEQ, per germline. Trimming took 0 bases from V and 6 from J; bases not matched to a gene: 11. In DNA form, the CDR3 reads TGTGCCAGCAGCCAAGAGGAACTGGCGGGAGGAGGCGATACGCAGTATTTT. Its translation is CASSQEELAGGGDTQYF.

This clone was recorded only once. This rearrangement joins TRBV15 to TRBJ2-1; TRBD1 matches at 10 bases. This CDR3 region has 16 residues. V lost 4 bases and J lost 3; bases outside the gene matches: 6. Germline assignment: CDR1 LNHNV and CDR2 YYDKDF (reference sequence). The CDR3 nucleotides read TGTGCCACCAGCACCAGACAGGGGGCAGGCTACAATGAGCAGTTCTTC. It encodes CATSTRQGAGYNEQFF.

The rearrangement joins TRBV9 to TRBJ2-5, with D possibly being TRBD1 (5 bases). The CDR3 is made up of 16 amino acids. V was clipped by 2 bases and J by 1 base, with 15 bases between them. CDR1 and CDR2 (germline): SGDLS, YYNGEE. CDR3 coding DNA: TGTGCCAGCAGCGTTGGTTTTGGGGCAGTCCAAGAGACCCAGTACTTC. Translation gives CASSVGFGAVQETQYF.

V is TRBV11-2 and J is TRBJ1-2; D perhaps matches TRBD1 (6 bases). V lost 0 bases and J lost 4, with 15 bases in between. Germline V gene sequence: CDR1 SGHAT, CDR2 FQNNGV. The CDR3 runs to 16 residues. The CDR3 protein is CASSLDHGGLGYGYTF. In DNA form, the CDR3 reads TGTGCCAGCAGCTTAGATCACGGGGGGCTGGGCTATGGCTACACCTTC.

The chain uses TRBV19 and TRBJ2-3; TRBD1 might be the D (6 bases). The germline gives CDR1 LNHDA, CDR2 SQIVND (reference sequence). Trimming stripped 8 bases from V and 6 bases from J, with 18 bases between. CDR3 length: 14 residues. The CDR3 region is CASLGRGFADTQYF. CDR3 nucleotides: TGTGCCAGTCTGGGCAGGGGTTTTGCGGATACGCAGTATTTT.

Written as DNA, the CDR3 is TGCGCCAGCAGCCCCAGGTCAGGGGGGCTTGAGCAGTTCTTC. Translated: CASSPRSGGLEQFF. The chain employs TRBV5-1 and TRBJ2-1; a weak D match, TRBD1 (7 bases). The germline gives CDR1 SGHRS, CDR2 YFSETQ. V dropped 4 bases and J dropped 9 bases, with 17 bases sitting between them. CDR3 length: 14 amino acids.

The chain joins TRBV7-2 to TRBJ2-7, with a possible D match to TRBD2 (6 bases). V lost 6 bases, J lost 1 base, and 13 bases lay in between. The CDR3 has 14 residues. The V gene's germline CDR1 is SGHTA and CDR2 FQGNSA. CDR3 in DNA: TGTGCCAGCAGTCGTGTAGCGGAGTCCTACGAGCAGTACTTC. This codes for CASSRVAESYEQYF.

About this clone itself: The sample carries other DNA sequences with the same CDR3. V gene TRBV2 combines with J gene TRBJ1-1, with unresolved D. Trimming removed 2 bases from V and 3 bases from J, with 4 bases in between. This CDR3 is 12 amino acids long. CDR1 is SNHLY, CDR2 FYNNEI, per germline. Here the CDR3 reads CASSERYTEAFF. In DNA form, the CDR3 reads TGTGCCAGCAGTGAACGTTACACTGAAGCTTTCTTT.

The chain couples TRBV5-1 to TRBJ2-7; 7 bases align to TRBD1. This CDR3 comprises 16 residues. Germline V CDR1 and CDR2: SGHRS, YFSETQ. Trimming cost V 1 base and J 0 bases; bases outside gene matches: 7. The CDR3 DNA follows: TGCGCCAGCAGCTTGTGGCCGACAGGGAACTCCTACGAGCAGTACTTC. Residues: CASSLWPTGNSYEQYF. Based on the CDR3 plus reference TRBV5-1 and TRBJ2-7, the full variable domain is KAGVTQTPRYLIKTRGQQVTLSCSPISGHRSVSWYQQTPGQGLQFLFEYFSETQRNKGNFPGRFSGRQFSNSRSEMNVSTLELGDSALYLCASSLWPTGNSYEQYFGPGTRLTVT.

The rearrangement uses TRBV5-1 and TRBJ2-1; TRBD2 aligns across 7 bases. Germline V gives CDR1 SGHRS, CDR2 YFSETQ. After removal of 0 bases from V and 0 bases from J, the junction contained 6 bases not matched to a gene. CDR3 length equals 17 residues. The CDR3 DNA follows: TGCGCCAGCAGCTTGGTTCTAGCGGTGAGCTCCTACAATGAGCAGTTCTTC. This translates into CASSLVLAVSSYNEQFF.

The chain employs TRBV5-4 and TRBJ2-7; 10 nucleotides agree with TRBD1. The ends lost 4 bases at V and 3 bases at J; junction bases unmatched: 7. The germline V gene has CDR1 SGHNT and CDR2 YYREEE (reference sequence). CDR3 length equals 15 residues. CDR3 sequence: CASSPGQGGIYEQYF. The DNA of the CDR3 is TGTGCCAGCAGCCCTGGACAGGGGGGTATCTACGAGCAGTACTTC.

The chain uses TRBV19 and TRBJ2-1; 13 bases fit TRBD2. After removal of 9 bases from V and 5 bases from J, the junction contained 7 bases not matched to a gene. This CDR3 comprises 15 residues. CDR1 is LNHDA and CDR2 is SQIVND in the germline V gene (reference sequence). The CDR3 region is CASKLAGGPHNEQFF. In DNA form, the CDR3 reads TGTGCCAGCAAACTAGCGGGGGGGCCCCACAATGAGCAGTTCTTC.